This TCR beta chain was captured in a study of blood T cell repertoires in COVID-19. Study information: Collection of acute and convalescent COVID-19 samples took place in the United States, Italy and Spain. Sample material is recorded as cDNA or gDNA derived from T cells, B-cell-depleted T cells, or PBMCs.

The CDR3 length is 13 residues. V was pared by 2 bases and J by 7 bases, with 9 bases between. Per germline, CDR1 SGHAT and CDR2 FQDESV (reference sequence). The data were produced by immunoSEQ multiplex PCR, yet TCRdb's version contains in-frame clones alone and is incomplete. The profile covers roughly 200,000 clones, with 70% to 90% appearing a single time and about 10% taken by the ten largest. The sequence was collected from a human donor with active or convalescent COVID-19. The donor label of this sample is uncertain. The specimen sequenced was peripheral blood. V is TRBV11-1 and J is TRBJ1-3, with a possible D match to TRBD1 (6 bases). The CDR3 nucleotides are TGTGCCAGCAGCTTATACCAGGGGAACACCATATATTTT. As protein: CASSLYQGNTIYF.